What follows are 25 T cell receptor beta chains derived from one specimen sequenced in a study of regulatory T cells in long-lasting Graves disease. Sequencing libraries for TCR beta were prepared with iRepertoire HTBI primers and Arm-PCR of CDR3 regions. One entry per CDR3 protein results from TCRdb running MiXCR on the multiplex PCR reads. This sample has roughly 500,000 distinct CDR3 sequences, with about 12% found just once. Time point noted: newly diagnosed GD, antithyroid drugs for less than 3 months. PBMC-derived RNA was used for the TCR library. These data are also associated with another study on T cells in Graves' hyperthyroidism and ophthalmopathy.

The source material was peripheral blood mononuclear cells (PBMCs), sampled at new diagnosis, from a patient treated with antithyroid drugs. Source of these receptors: a woman in her twenties or thirties with Graves disease.

The table lists this clonotype with many counts. This chain joins TRBV18 and TRBJ1-6; D possibly corresponds to TRBD1 (6 bases). The CDR3 is 15 residues long. From germline, CDR1 is KGHSH and CDR2 LQKENI. Trimming cost V 2 bases and J 5 bases, with 10 bases left between them. The CDR3, as DNA: TGTGCCAGCTCACCAAGGGGGTCCCATAATTCACCCCTCCACTTT. It is translated as CASSPRGSHNSPLHF.

About this clonotype: One base away lies a much larger clone, so this may be a sequencing read error. The chain carries TRBV5-5 and TRBJ1-1; D is uncertain. The CDR3 runs 13 residues. Trimming removed 2 bases at V and 3 bases at J, with 8 bases between. The germline V gene has CDR1 SGHKS and CDR2 YYEKEE (reference sequence). The CDR3 nucleotides read TGTGCCAGCAGCTTCCGTTTCGACACTGAAGCTTTCTTT. As protein: CASSFRFDTEAFF.

This clonotype came up many times. This sequence joins TRBV28 and TRBJ2-1; the match to TRBD2 covers 7 bases. Losses at the gene ends were 6 bases for V and 7 bases for J; bases not matched to a gene: 12. Per germline, CDR1 MDHEN and CDR2 SYDVKM. The CDR3 extends over 15 amino acids. The CDR3 loop is CASSGSVGGRNEQFF. CDR3 sequence (DNA): TGTGCCAGCAGCGGATCGGTGGGAGGGCGTAATGAGCAGTTCTTC.

This clonotype was detected only a few times. The chain couples TRBV5-1 to TRBJ2-7; D perhaps matches TRBD1 (6 bases). The germline gives CDR1 SGHRS, CDR2 YFSETQ. CDR3 length: 13 amino acids. V lost 5 bases, J lost 3 bases, and 12 bases lay in between. The CDR3 DNA sequence: TGCGCCAGCAGGGGGGCACTGTACTACGAGCAGTACTTC. Its protein product is CASRGALYYEQYF.

This clonotype was observed a few times. V gene TRBV5-4 combines with J gene TRBJ2-1; D not resolved. This CDR3 region has 12 residues. The germline V gene encodes CDR1 SGHNT and CDR2 YYREEE (reference sequence). V dropped 5 bases and J dropped 6 bases, with 9 bases sitting between them. This chain's CDR3 is CASSSHGNEQFF. The CDR3, as DNA: TGTGCCAGCAGTTCGCACGGCAATGAGCAGTTCTTC.

The rearrangement uses TRBV6-1 and TRBJ1-4; D is unclear. V gave up 1 base and J gave up 7 bases, with 10 bases separating them. CDR1 and CDR2 (germline): MNHNS, SASEGT. This CDR3 has 14 amino acids. The CDR3 sequence: CASSEGAGREKLFF. The CDR3 coding sequence is TGTGCCAGCAGTGAAGGGGCCGGTCGTGAAAAACTGTTTTTT.

The V gene is TRBV12-3 or TRBV12-4, the J gene TRBJ2-7; TRBD1 is a possible D gene (6 bases). V was clipped by 3 bases and J by 2 bases, with 11 bases between them. CDR3 size: 14 residues. The CDR3 DNA reads as TGTGCCAGCAGTTTTGACAGGCGGACCTACGAGCAGTACTTC. It encodes CASSFDRRTYEQYF.

Ten or more counts support this clonotype. V gene TRBV12-3 or TRBV12-4 combines with J gene TRBJ2-7; no clear D. The length of the CDR3 is 14 residues. Trimming left V 3 bases short and J 2 bases short, with 11 bases between. The CDR3 loop is CASSLEHRTYEQYF. The DNA for the CDR3 is TGTGCCAGCAGTTTGGAGCATCGAACCTACGAGCAGTACTTC.

The genes are TRBV9 and TRBJ2-6, with 7 bases identical to TRBD1. The germline V gene encodes CDR1 SGDLS and CDR2 YYNGEE. V trimming: 4 bases; J trimming: 0 bases; junction bases outside the gene matches: 10. This CDR3 contains 18 residues. The CDR3 protein is CASSLTGTADSGANVLTF. The DNA of the CDR3 is TGTGCCAGCAGCTTAACCGGGACAGCGGACTCTGGGGCCAACGTCCTGACTTTC.

V is TRBV7-9 and J is TRBJ2-3, with a possible D match to TRBD1 (6 bases). V was shortened by 5 bases and J by 0 bases, with 15 bases between the two germline ends. The CDR3 contains 16 residues. Germline CDR1 SEHNR, CDR2 FQNEAQ (reference sequence). The CDR3 reads CASSTWTVFSTDTQYF. CDR3 in DNA: TGTGCCAGCAGCACCTGGACAGTCTTTAGCACAGATACGCAGTATTTT.

This clonotype has only a few counts. The chain employs TRBV4-1 and TRBJ2-1; D possibly corresponds to TRBD2 (6 bases). CDR1 is MGHRA, CDR2 YSYEKL, per germline. V was clipped by 0 bases and J by 5 bases, with 8 bases between them. The CDR3 consists of 14 residues. In nucleotides, the CDR3 is TGCGCCAGCAGCCAAGATTGGGGGGACAATGAGCAGTTCTTC. Its protein is CASSQDWGDNEQFF.

Ten or more counts support this clonotype. The V call is TRBV12-5, the J call TRBJ1-1; D possibly corresponds to TRBD1 (5 bases). This CDR3 spans 12 amino acids. Germline V gene data show CDR1 as LGHNT and CDR2 as FRNRAP. The V and J ends lost 5 bases and 7 bases respectively, with 11 bases between them. The DNA of the CDR3 is TGTGCTAGTGGTCTTGGAGGGGATGAAGCTTTCTTT. It is translated as CASGLGGDEAFF.

This clonotype was seen repeatedly, ten times or more. The J gene is TRBJ2-6, the V gene TRBV19, with 8 bases that match TRBD1. The CDR3 runs to 18 residues. Losses at the gene ends were 4 bases for V and 0 bases for J; bases not matched to a gene: 8. Germline V CDR1 and CDR2: LNHDA, SQIVND (reference sequence). CDR3 DNA: TGTGCCAGTAGTAGGGGGGACAGGCCCCTCTCTGGGGCCAACGTCCTGACTTTC. This translates into CASSRGDRPLSGANVLTF.

This clonotype appeared a few times. The genes are TRBV19 and TRBJ2-5; weak D call: TRBD2 (6 bases). V shed 3 bases and J shed 2 bases, with 16 bases lying between them. CDR3 length: 16 amino acids. CDR1 and CDR2 (germline): LNHDA, SQIVND (reference sequence). CDR3 nucleotide sequence: TGTGCCAGTAGTATGGGAGGACTTTCCTTACAAGAGACCCAGTACTTC. Its translation: CASSMGGLSLQETQYF.

This clonotype was found many times. The genes are TRBV12-3 or TRBV12-4 and TRBJ1-3, with a tentative D call TRBD1 (6 bases). The CDR3 runs 14 residues. Trimming took off 7 bases at V and 1 base at J, with 11 bases between the two ends. The CDR3, as DNA: TGTGCCAGCACCCCGACAGGATCTGGAAACACCATATATTTT. Translating gives CASTPTGSGNTIYF.

This clonotype was picked up a small number of times. Just one base apart from a much larger clone, this may be a read error. V usage is TRBV30 and J usage is TRBJ2-3, with 9 nucleotides matching TRBD2. CDR3 length: 17 residues. Germline lookup yields CDR1 GTSNPN and CDR2 SVGIG (reference sequence). The CDR3 sequence: CAWRGRGASGISDMQYF. The CDR3 DNA follows: TGTGCCTGGAGGGGCAGAGGAGCTAGCGGGATTTCAGATATGCAGTATTTT. Combining the CDR3 with reference TRBV30 and TRBJ2-3 gives the whole variable domain SQTIHQWPATLVQPVGSPLSLECTVEGTSNPNLYWYRQAAGRGLQLLFYSVGIGQISSEVPQNLSASRPQDRQFILSSKKLLLSDSGFYLCAWRGRGASGISDMQYFGPGTRLTVL.

This clonotype was counted at least ten times. The rearrangement uses TRBV20-1 and TRBJ1-4; no reliable D call. CDR1 is DFQATT and CDR2 is SNEGSKA in the germline V gene (reference sequence). This CDR3 is 16 amino acids long. V gave up 3 bases and J gave up 0 bases, with 14 bases separating them. The DNA of the CDR3 is TGCAGTGCTAGCCGAATTATGGAACCAACTAATGAAAAACTGTTTTTT. Protein: CSASRIMEPTNEKLFF.

This clonotype was picked up a small number of times. A single base separates this from a much larger clone, so it may be a read error. This chain uses TRBV28 with TRBJ1-4, with a possible D match to TRBD1 (5 bases). Trimming cost V 1 base and J 5 bases, with 17 bases left between them. The CDR3 sequence is 17 residues long. Germline values: CDR1 MDHEN, CDR2 SYDVKM. CDR3 bases: TGTGCCAGCAGTTTATCCGTCAGTACGGGACTGAATGAAAAACTGTTTTTT. Translating it yields CASSLSVSTGLNEKLFF.

This clonotype was seen ten or more times. This chain links TRBV6-1 with TRBJ1-6, with 7 positions matching TRBD1. The CDR3 extends over 13 amino acids. V was pared by 4 bases and J by 9 bases, with 3 bases of the junction left unmatched. Per germline, CDR1 MNHNS and CDR2 SASEGT. In DNA, the CDR3 is TGTGCCAGCAGTGGACAGGGATTTTCACCCCTCCACTTT. The encoded protein is CASSGQGFSPLHF.

This clonotype was recorded at least ten times. This rearrangement joins TRBV7-2 to TRBJ2-1; possibly TRBD2 for D (6 bases). Between the trimmed V and J ends, which lost 1 base and 9 bases, there was a span of 16 bases. This CDR3 region has 15 residues. The germline CDR1 and CDR2 sequences are SGHTA and FQGNSA. DNA of the CDR3: TGTGCCAGCAGCTTAGTGGGGGGAATTTACGGTGAGCAGTTCTTC. It is translated as CASSLVGGIYGEQFF.

This clonotype came up many times. The rearrangement links TRBV12-3 or TRBV12-4 to TRBJ2-7, with no clear D. The CDR3 sequence is 14 residues long. V was pared by 3 bases and J by 0 bases, with 9 bases between. Here the CDR3 reads CASSLTEYSYEQYF. In nucleotides, the CDR3 is TGTGCCAGCAGTTTGACGGAGTACTCCTACGAGCAGTACTTC.

This clonotype has at least ten counts. V gene TRBV12-3 or TRBV12-4 combines with J gene TRBJ2-3; possible D gene TRBD1, 5 bases. This CDR3 is built from 15 residues. The germline V and J ends were trimmed by 4 bases and 0 bases, with 11 bases remaining between them. CDR3 in DNA: TGTGCCAGCAGTTATTTCCAGGGTAGCACAGATACGCAGTATTTT. The encoded protein is CASSYFQGSTDTQYF.

Only a few counts were recorded for this clonotype. V usage is TRBV6-1 and J usage is TRBJ2-1; maybe TRBD2 (5 bases). The CDR3 is 14 amino acids. CDR1 is MNHNS and CDR2 is SASEGT in the germline V gene. V gave up 3 bases and J gave up 8 bases, with 14 bases separating them. The CDR3 DNA reads as TGTGCCAGCAGTGATTTGGGCGGGTTACATGAGCAGTTCTTC. Residues: CASSDLGGLHEQFF.

Worth noting for this clonotype: This may stem from a read error, because a much larger clone lies one nucleotide away. The CDR3 DNA follows: TGTGCCAGCAGCCAAGGTTACGGGCTGGGGTATGAGCGGTTCTTC. Its translation is CASSQGYGLGYERFF. The genes are TRBV3-1 and TRBJ2-4; D possibly corresponds to TRBD2 (5 bases). The CDR3 covers 15 residues. Germline lookup yields CDR1 LGHDT and CDR2 YNNKEL (reference sequence).

In this sample, this clonotype turned up a few times. V and J are TRBV19 and TRBJ1-1; 8 positions match TRBD1. The CDR3 covers 15 residues. The V segment lost 5 bases and the J segment 1 base; nucleotides outside the gene matches: 6. CDR1 and CDR2 (germline): LNHDA, SQIVND (reference sequence). The CDR3 DNA follows: TGTGCCAGTAGTGCCCAGGGGGCTTCGAACACTGAAGCTTTCTTT. Protein product: CASSAQGASNTEAFF.